This TCR beta chain was identified during a study of shared clonotypes between healthy human individuals. Broader study findings: What naive subsets generally showed was a larger estimated richness than memory subsets showed.

A word on this clone: Its antigen is as yet unknown.

The CDR3 extends over 16 amino acids. The germline V and J ends were trimmed by 0 bases and 6 bases, with 20 bases remaining between them. Germline V lookup: CDR1 GTSNPN, CDR2 SVGIG (reference sequence). TCRdb's table, derived via immunoSEQ multiplex PCR, lists solely in-frame clones and lacks some. Of about 2.4 million clones listed, approximately 94% are singletons. Each donor was a Caucasian adult residing in Nashville, Tennessee. The rearrangement uses TRBV30 and TRBJ1-2; D is uncertain. Sequenced: naive CD4+ T cells from PBMCs. Documented subset: CD45RA+ positively selected. The receptor was isolated from a man aged 18 to 29 in good health. Some clones in this sample may be carry-over from other donors' samples. The CDR3 DNA reads as TGTGCCTGGAGTGTAACGGGCACCCAATCCGCCCATGGCTACACCTTC. It yields the protein CAWSVTGTQSAHGYTF.